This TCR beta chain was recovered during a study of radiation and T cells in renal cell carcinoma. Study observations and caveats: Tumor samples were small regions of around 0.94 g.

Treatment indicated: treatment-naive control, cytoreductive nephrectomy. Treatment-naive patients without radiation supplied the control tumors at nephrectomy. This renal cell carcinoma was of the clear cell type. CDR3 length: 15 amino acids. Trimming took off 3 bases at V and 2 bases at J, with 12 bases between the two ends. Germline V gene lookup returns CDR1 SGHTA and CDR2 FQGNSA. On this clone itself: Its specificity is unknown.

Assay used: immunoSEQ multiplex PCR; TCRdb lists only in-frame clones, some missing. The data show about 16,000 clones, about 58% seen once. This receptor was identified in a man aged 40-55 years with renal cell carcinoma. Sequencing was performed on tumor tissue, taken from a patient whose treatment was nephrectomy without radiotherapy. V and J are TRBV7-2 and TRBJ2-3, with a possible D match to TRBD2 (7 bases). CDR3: CASSLRGLNTDTQYF. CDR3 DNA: TGTGCCAGCAGCTTGCGGGGGCTCAACACAGATACGCAGTATTTT. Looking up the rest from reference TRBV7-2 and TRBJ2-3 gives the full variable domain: GAGVSQSPSNKVTEKGKDVELRCDPISGHTALYWYRQSLGQGLEFLIYFQGNSAPDKSGLPSDRFSAERTGGSVSTLTIQRTQQEDSAVYLCASSLRGLNTDTQYFGPGTRLTVL.